This T cell receptor beta chain was profiled in a study of beta chain features in type 1 diabetes. Across the whole study: Over all samples combined, about 99,000,000 sorted cells were examined. Study conclusions and caveats: Insertion counts at VDJ junctions were lower in type 1 diabetes patients, who also showed more deletions there. Moderate but significant shortening of TCRB CDR3s was recorded in all four CD4+ subsets from Type 1 diabetes patients.

This clone was seen only a few times. What it recognizes is unknown. Germline V gene data show CDR1 as SGHVS and CDR2 as FQNEAQ. V lost 4 bases to trimming and J lost 4 bases, with 9 bases between them. This CDR3 contains 13 residues. Reverse transcription of all isolated RNA meant that expressed TCRB transcripts were sequenced. Sequencing used immunoSEQ multiplex PCR; TCRdb keeps in-frame clones, though not all of them. The sample comprises 300,000 to 450,000 clones, around 9.6% of which are singletons, and about 0.6% rests with the top ten. The V gene is TRBV7-8, the J gene TRBJ2-3, with D unclear. This clonotype was obtained from a man aged 25 to 40 with type 1 diabetes. Material: central memory CD4+ T cells from blood. CDR3 sequence: CASSSETADTQYF. The CDR3 DNA sequence: TGTGCCAGCAGCTCCGAGACGGCAGATACGCAGTATTTT.